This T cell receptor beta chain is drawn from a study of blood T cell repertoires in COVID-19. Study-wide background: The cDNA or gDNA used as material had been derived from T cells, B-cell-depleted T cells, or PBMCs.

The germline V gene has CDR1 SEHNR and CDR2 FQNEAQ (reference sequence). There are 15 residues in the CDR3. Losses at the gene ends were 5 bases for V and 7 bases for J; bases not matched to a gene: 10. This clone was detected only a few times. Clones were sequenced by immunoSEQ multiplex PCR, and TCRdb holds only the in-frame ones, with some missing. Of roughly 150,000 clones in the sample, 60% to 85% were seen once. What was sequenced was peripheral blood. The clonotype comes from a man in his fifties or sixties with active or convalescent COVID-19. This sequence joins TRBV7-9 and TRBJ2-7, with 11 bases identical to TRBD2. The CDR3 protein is CASSPPLAGDEEQYF. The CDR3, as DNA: TGTGCCAGCAGCCCTCCACTAGCGGGAGATGAAGAGCAGTACTTC. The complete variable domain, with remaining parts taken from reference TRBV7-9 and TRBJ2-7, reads DTGVSQNPRHKITKRGQNVTFRCDPISEHNRLYWYRQTLGQGPEFLTYFQNEAQLEKSRLLSDRFSAERPKGSFSTLEIQRTEQGDSAMYLCASSPPLAGDEEQYFGPGTRLTVT.